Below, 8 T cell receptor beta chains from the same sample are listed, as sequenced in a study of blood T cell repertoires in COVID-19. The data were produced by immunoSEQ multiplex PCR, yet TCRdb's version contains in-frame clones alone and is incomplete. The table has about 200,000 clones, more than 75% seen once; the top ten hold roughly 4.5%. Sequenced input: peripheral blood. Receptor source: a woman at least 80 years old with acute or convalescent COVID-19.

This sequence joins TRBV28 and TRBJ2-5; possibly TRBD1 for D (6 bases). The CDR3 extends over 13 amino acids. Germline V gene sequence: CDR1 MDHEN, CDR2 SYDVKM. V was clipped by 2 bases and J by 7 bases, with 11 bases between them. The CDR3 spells CASSLQGIGTQYF. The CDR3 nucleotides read TGTGCCAGCAGTTTACAGGGGATCGGGACCCAGTACTTC. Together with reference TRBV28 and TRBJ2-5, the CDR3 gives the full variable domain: DVKVTQSSRYLVKRTGEKVFLECVQDMDHENMFWYRQDPGLGLRLIYFSYDVKMKEKGDIPEGYSVSREKKERFSLILESASTNQTSMYLCASSLQGIGTQYFGPGTRLLVL.

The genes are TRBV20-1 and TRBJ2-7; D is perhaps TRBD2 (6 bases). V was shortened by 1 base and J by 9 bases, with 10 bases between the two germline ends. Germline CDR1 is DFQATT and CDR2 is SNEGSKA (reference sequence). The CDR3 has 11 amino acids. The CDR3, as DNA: TGCAGTGCTAGAGGGGGAGCGGGGCAGTACTTC. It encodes CSARGGAGQYF.

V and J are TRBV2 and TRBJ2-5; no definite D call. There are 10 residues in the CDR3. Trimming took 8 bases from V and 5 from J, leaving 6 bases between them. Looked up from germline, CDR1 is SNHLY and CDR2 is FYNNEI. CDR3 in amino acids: CASRWETQYF. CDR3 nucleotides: TGTGCCAGCCGGTGGGAGACCCAGTACTTC.

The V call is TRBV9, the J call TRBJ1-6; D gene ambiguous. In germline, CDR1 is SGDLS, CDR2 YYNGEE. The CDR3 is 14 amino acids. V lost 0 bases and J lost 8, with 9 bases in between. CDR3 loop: CASSVDKSYSPLHF. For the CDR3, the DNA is TGTGCCAGCAGCGTAGATAAGAGTTATTCACCCCTCCACTTT.

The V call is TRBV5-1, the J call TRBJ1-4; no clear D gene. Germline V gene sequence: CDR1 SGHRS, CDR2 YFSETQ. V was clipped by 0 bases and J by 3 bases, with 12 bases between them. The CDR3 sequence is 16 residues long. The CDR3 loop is CASSLGANQANEKLFF. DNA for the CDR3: TGCGCCAGCAGCTTGGGCGCTAACCAGGCTAATGAAAAACTGTTTTTT.

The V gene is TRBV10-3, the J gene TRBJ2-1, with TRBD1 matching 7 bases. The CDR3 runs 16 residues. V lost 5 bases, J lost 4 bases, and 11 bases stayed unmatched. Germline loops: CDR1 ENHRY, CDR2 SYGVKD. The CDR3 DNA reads TGTGCCATCAGTCCTACCGGGACAGAGCTTTACAATGAGCAGTTCTTC. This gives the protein CAISPTGTELYNEQFF.

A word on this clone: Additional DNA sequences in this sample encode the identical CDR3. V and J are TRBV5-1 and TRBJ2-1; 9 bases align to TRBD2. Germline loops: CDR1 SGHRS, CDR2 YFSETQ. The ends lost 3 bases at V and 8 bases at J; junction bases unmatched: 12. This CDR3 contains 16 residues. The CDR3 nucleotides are TGCGCCAGCAGCTACCCACTCGCGGGAGGGGGGGATGAGCAGTTCTTC. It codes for CASSYPLAGGGDEQFF. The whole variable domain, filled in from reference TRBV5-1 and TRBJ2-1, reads KAGVTQTPRYLIKTRGQQVTLSCSPISGHRSVSWYQQTPGQGLQFLFEYFSETQRNKGNFPGRFSGRQFSNSRSEMNVSTLELGDSALYLCASSYPLAGGGDEQFFGPGTRLTVL.

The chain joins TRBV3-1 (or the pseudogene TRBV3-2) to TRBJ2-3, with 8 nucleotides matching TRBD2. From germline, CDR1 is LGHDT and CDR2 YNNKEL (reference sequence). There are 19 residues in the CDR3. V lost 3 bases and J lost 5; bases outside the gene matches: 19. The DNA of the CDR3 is TGTGCCAGCAGCCAGTGGGGAGCGCAACTAGCGGCCGTTAGAGATACGCAGTATTTT. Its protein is CASSQWGAQLAAVRDTQYF.